The TCR beta chain described here comes from a study of T cell repertoires in cytomegalovirus infection. In TCRdb, the reads were re-called with MiXCR into one record per CDR3 protein. The sample contains about 770,000 distinct CDR3 sequences, 29% of which appear only once. The CDR3 is 14 amino acids. Trimming pared 9 bases from V and 0 bases from J, leaving 12 bases between. The germline V gene has CDR1 LNHDA and CDR2 SQIVND (reference sequence). This clonotype was seen many times. As yet, its antigen is unknown. This clonotype originated in a human donor in good health (CMV status not recorded). Some clones in this sample may be carry-over from other donors' samples. The chain couples TRBV19 to TRBJ1-5; D remains ambiguous. The specimen comprised cultured CD8+ T cells from PBMCs, sampled from culture after CMV antigen stimulation. The CDR3, as DNA: TGTGCCAGCAGCATATGGACTAGCAATCAGCCCCAGCATTTT. This gives the protein CASSIWTSNQPQHF.